The TCR beta chain described here comes from a study of cytomegalovirus exposure and HLA in healthy donors. This CDR3 is built from 16 residues. The V end was cut by 3 bases, the J end by 4 bases, with 19 bases between. Germline CDR1 is SGDLS and CDR2 is YYNGEE. Clones were sequenced by immunoSEQ multiplex PCR, and TCRdb holds only the in-frame ones, with some missing. The table shows roughly 190,000 clones, with more than 75% occurring only once. This receptor was identified in a woman aged 18-35 years in good health and CMV-seronegative. Sequencing was done on a sample of PBMCs. The chain combines TRBV9 with TRBJ1-2; the D gene is possibly TRBD1 (6 bases). CDR3 DNA sequence: TGTGCCAGCAGCGCCCCAGCCCGGACAGTTAGCTATGGCTACACCTTC. Its translation: CASSAPARTVSYGYTF.